The next 12 T cell receptor beta chains were all read from a single sample in a study of blood T cell repertoires in COVID-19. Some clones are missing from TCRdb's copy, which holds only in-frame ones; the method was immunoSEQ multiplex PCR. The sample has some 120,000 clones, about two thirds seen once. The sequenced sample was peripheral blood. The receptors shown here come from a human donor with acute or convalescent COVID-19. The donor label of this sample is uncertain.

The J gene is TRBJ1-3, the V gene TRBV10-2, with a tentative D call TRBD1 (6 bases). In germline, CDR1 is WSHSY, CDR2 SAAADI. The length of the CDR3 is 15 residues. Trimming removed 4 bases from V and 3 bases from J, with 13 bases in between. The CDR3 DNA reads as TGCGCCAGCAGTGGACAGGACATGAGTGGAAACACCATATATTTT. It is translated as CASSGQDMSGNTIYF.

This clone was picked up a small number of times. This chain links TRBV28 with TRBJ1-2; perhaps TRBD1 as D (5 bases). Germline CDR1 and CDR2: MDHEN and SYDVKM. V was pared by 3 bases and J by 0 bases, with 8 bases between. This CDR3 comprises 14 residues. The CDR3 loop reads CASSFGTSNYGYTF. CDR3 bases: TGTGCCAGCAGTTTCGGGACTTCTAACTATGGCTACACCTTC.

This clone was seen only a few times. The chain recombines TRBV5-1 with TRBJ2-5; tentative D call: TRBD2 (6 bases). V was clipped by 4 bases and J by 5 bases, with 18 bases between them. This CDR3 spans 15 amino acids. CDR1 SGHRS and CDR2 YFSETQ come from the germline V gene. This CDR3 is CASSIRDSLRETQYF. The CDR3 DNA follows: TGCGCCAGCAGCATCCGGGACTCCCTCCGGGAGACCCAGTACTTC.

In its sample, this clone was seen a few times. The chain has TRBV6-6 and TRBJ1-1, with 7 bases identical to TRBD1. CDR1 and CDR2 from the germline V gene are MNHNY and SVGAGI (reference sequence). V dropped 8 bases and J dropped 1; count of bases not matched to a gene: 7. This CDR3 is built from 14 residues. CDR3 sequence (DNA): TGTGCCAGCGGGGTGACAGGGAAGAACACTGAAGCTTTCTTT. This translates into CASGVTGKNTEAFF.

The chain carries TRBV5-8 and TRBJ1-5; 7 nucleotides match TRBD1. This CDR3 comprises 16 residues. The germline V gene encodes CDR1 SGHTS and CDR2 YDEGEE. Trimming removed 3 bases from V and 4 bases from J; junction bases left unmatched: 10. The CDR3 sequence is CASSSDHGQENQPQHF. In DNA form, the CDR3 reads TGTGCCAGCAGCTCGGACCATGGACAGGAGAATCAGCCCCAGCATTTT.

The rearrangement uses TRBV3-1 (or the pseudogene TRBV3-2) and TRBJ2-4, with 7 bases matching TRBD1. Germline V gives CDR1 LGHDT, CDR2 YNNKEL (reference sequence). The trim removed 0 bases at V and 0 bases at J, leaving 2 bases unmatched. This CDR3 comprises 16 residues. The CDR3 nucleotides read TGTGCCAGCAGCCAAGAAGACAGGGTAGCCAAAAACATTCAGTACTTC. It translates to CASSQEDRVAKNIQYF.

Written as DNA, the CDR3 is TGCGCCAGCAGACTAGCGGGGGCCCGCTCCTACGAGCAGTACTTC. Its translation is CASRLAGARSYEQYF. V is TRBV4-1 and J is TRBJ2-7, with TRBD2 matching 11 bases. CDR1 and CDR2 from the germline V gene are MGHRA and YSYEKL. The CDR3 contains 15 residues. The V segment lost 6 bases and the J segment 0 bases; nucleotides outside the gene matches: 4.

The chain joins TRBV12-3 or TRBV12-4 to TRBJ2-5; no reliable D call. Trimming cost V 6 bases and J 4 bases, with 9 bases left between them. CDR3 length equals 12 residues. CDR3 coding DNA: TGTGCCAGCAGCCATAGACTAGAGACCCAGTACTTC. It translates to CASSHRLETQYF.

This rearrangement joins TRBV11-3 to TRBJ2-1; 7 nucleotides match TRBD1. Germline V lookup: CDR1 SGHNT, CDR2 YENEEA. The CDR3 is 14 residues long. V lost 5 bases to trimming and J lost 2 bases; unmatched junction nucleotides: 3. CDR3 nucleotides: TGTGCCAGCAGCGACGGGACAGCCTACAATGAGCAGTTCTTC. Its translation is CASSDGTAYNEQFF.

V usage is TRBV18 and J usage is TRBJ1-1; possibly TRBD1 for D (5 bases). The CDR3 extends over 13 amino acids. Germline V gene lookup returns CDR1 KGHSH and CDR2 LQKENI. Deletions cut 5 bases from V and 1 base from J, with 8 bases between. The CDR3 loop reads CASSYGQNTEAFF. The CDR3 DNA sequence: TGTGCCAGCTCATACGGACAGAACACTGAAGCTTTCTTT.

This clone occurred a few times. V and J are TRBV10-1 and TRBJ1-1; a weak D match, TRBD1 (5 bases). The V gene lost 4 bases and the J gene lost 10 bases, with 19 bases spanning the gap. The CDR3 length is 14 residues. Germline V gene lookup returns CDR1 WNHNN and CDR2 SYGVQD (reference sequence). The CDR3 loop is CASSVVTPGHIAFF. The CDR3 nucleotides read TGCGCCAGCAGTGTAGTCACGCCCGGACATATAGCTTTCTTT.

The rearrangement links TRBV3-1 (or the pseudogene TRBV3-2) to TRBJ1-4; D remains ambiguous. The CDR3 has 17 amino acids. V was clipped by 0 bases and J by 0 bases, with 11 bases between them. Looked up from germline, CDR1 is LGHDT and CDR2 is YNNKEL (reference sequence). The CDR3 spells CASSQDGRSATNEKLFF. The CDR3 nucleotides are TGTGCCAGCAGCCAAGACGGGAGAAGCGCAACTAATGAAAAACTGTTTTTT.